Listed below are T cell receptor beta chains from one sample, sequenced in a study of CD8 T cells in ankylosing spondylitis. TCRdb called the 5' RACE reads again in MiXCR, with one record for every CDR3 protein. The sample holds a few hundred thousand distinct CDR3 sequences, about 10% seen once. The sequenced material came from blood, either unsorted or a sorted T cell fraction (not recorded which). These TCRs come from a male donor with ankylosing spondylitis or in good health (not recorded which). Each CDR3 is given with its conserved first and last residue. D genes are given only for firm matches. Clone sizes are given selectively: once, few, many, or a class where the clone is expanded.

j_gene | v_gene | abundance | d_gene | CDR3nt | CDR3aa
TRBJ1-2 | TRBV7-2 | many | TRBD1 | TGTGCCAGCAGCCCAGGACAGGATGTCTATGGCTACACCTTC | CASSPGQDVYGYTF
TRBJ2-3 | TRBV5-1 | many | . | TGCGCCAGCAGCTTGGCTCTGACAGAATCAAATACGCAGTATTTT | CASSLALTESNTQYF
TRBJ2-3 | TRBV24-1 | many | TRBD1 | TGTGCCACCAGTGATCCCCCTGGACAGGGTACAGATACGCAGTATTTT | CATSDPPGQGTDTQYF
TRBJ2-7 | TRBV7-6 | . | TRBD1 | TGTGCCAGCAGCTTCGGACAGGGGCAATACTACGAGCAGTACTTC | CASSFGQGQYYEQYF
TRBJ1-1 | TRBV3-1 | few | . | TGTGCCAGCAGCCCTGTGGGGGATTGCACTGAAGCTTTCTTT | CASSPVGDCTEAFF
TRBJ1-6 | TRBV5-6 | many | . | TGTGCCAGCAGCTTGGTTCGGCCCACCAATTCACCCCTCCACTTT | CASSLVRPTNSPLHF
TRBJ2-1 | TRBV7-2 | many | . | TGTGCCAGCAGCTTAGAGGCAGGGACGAACAATGAGCAGTTCTTC | CASSLEAGTNNEQFF
TRBJ1-6 | TRBV20-1 | many | . | TGCAGTGCTAGTTTCCCGGGGTGGAATTCACCCCTCCACTTT | CSASFPGWNSPLHF
TRBJ2-2 | TRBV3-1 | few | TRBD2 | TGTGCCAGCAGCCCGGCTAGCGGGAGTACCGGGGAGCTGTTTTTT | CASSPASGSTGELFF
TRBJ2-7 | TRBV20-1 | many | . | TGCAGTGCTAGAGAGGTAGGGGTGAGAGAAGGAATAACCTACGAGCAGTACTTC | CSAREVGVREGITYEQYF
TRBJ2-1 | TRBV11-2 | . | . | . | CASSFGTGTSGRLFF
TRBJ2-1 | TRBV20-1 | . | TRBD2 | TGCAGTGCTAGAGATCCAGCGGGGCCCTACAATGAGCAGTTCTTC | CSARDPAGPYNEQFF
TRBJ2-3 | TRBV5-1 | many | TRBD2 | TGCGCCAGCAGGCCGGGACTAGAGGCTAGTACGCAGTATTTT | CASRPGLEASTQYF
TRBJ2-3 | TRBV5-1 | many | . | TGCGCCAGCAGCTTGGTTCCGGGAGAGGCAGATACGCAGTATTTT | CASSLVPGEADTQYF
TRBJ2-5 | TRBV5-5 | many | . | TGTGCCAGCAGCTTGGATCTCAGGGACAAGACCCAGTACTTC | CASSLDLRDKTQYF
TRBJ2-2 | TRBV5-1 | many | . | TGCGCCAGCAGCTCCCCCCCGGCCGGGGAGCTGTTTTTT | CASSSPPAGELFF
TRBJ2-5 | TRBV12-3/TRBV12-4 | many | TRBD1 | TGTGCCAGCAGCCCGCGACAGGGTACCGAGACCCAGTACTTC | CASSPRQGTETQYF
TRBJ1-5 | TRBV2 | few | . | TGTGCCAGCAGCAAAATGGGGGTTACTCAGCCCCAGCATTTT | CASSKMGVTQPQHF
TRBJ1-6 | TRBV7-3 | few | . | TGTGCCAGCAGCTCCCAGGGGAGCTCCTATAATTCACCCCTCCACTTT | CASSSQGSSYNSPLHF
TRBJ2-1 | TRBV4-1 | . | TRBD2 | TGCGCCAGCAGCCATCTTGCGGGGGGGCCTAATGAGCAGTTCTTC | CASSHLAGGPNEQFF
TRBJ2-7 | TRBV18 | . | . | TGTGCCAGCTCACCTTCCAGGGCCCACGAGCAGTACTTC | CASSPSRAHEQYF
TRBJ2-7 | TRBV28 | many | . | TGTGCCAGCAGTTTATCGGGGGTCAGTCCTGAGCAGTACTTC | CASSLSGVSPEQYF
TRBJ2-5 | TRBV12-3/TRBV12-4 | many | . | TGTGCCAGCAGCCGTATCTTAGGTCCCCTTGCCCAAGAGACCCAGTACTTC | CASSRILGPLAQETQYF
TRBJ2-4 | TRBV6-5 | many | TRBD2 | TGTGCCAGCAGTTCCCGGACTAGTTCTCGACATCTAGGGATTCAGTACTTC | CASSSRTSSRHLGIQYF
TRBJ2-7 | TRBV5-1 | many | TRBD1 | TGCGCCAGCAGCTTCACCGGGACAGATGGTTACGAGCAGTACTTC | CASSFTGTDGYEQYF
TRBJ2-3 | TRBV20-1 | many | TRBD1 | TGCAGTGCTAGAGATCTAGGGGGGACAGGAGATACGCAGTATTTT | CSARDLGGTGDTQYF
TRBJ2-7 | TRBV6-1 | many | . | TGTGCCAGCACGTGGGGTAGCTCCTACGAGCAGTACTTC | CASTWGSSYEQYF
TRBJ1-1 | TRBV6-4 | . | . | TGTGCCAGCAGTGGGGAGTTGAACACTGAAGCTTTCTTT | CASSGELNTEAFF
TRBJ2-6 | TRBV27 | many | . | TGTGCCAGCAGTTTATCGTGGATCTCTGGGGCCAACGTCCTGACTTTC | CASSLSWISGANVLTF
TRBJ2-7 | TRBV11-2 | . | . | TGTGCCAGCAGCCATTACGAGCAGTACTTC | CASSHYEQYF
TRBJ2-7 | TRBV3-1 | few | . | TGTGCCAGCAGCCAAGACCCCACAGGCGTCCACGAGCAGTACTTC | CASSQDPTGVHEQYF
TRBJ2-3 | TRBV25-1 | . | . | TGTGCCAGCAGTGAATCCCTATCTCCTGGTCAGGGAAGCACAGATACGCAGTATTTT | CASSESLSPGQGSTDTQYF
TRBJ1-1 | TRBV19 | many | . | TGCGCCAGCAGCATAGGTCGCGGCACTGAAGCTTTCTTT | CASSIGRGTEAFF
TRBJ2-2 | TRBV5-1 | few | . | TGCGCCAGCAGCGAGGACCCTTACACCGGGGAGCTGTTTTTT | CASSEDPYTGELFF
TRBJ1-1 | TRBV7-3 | . | . | TGTGCCAGCAGCTTTTCAGGGCGCACTGAAGCTTTCTTT | CASSFSGRTEAFF
TRBJ2-1 | TRBV6-5 | many | . | TGTGCCAGCAGTTACCGCCTAGTGGGGGATGAGCAGTTCTTC | CASSYRLVGDEQFF
TRBJ1-1 | TRBV12-3/TRBV12-4 | many | . | TGTGCCAGCCATACCTCGGGACACTTGAACACTGAAGCTTTCTTT | CASHTSGHLNTEAFF
TRBJ1-1 | TRBV7-2 | few | . | TGTGCCAGCAGCTTTGCCAGGAACACTGAAGCTTTCTTT | CASSFARNTEAFF
TRBJ2-3 | TRBV5-1 | few | . | TGCGCCAGCAGTTTGTCAGGGGTGGATACGCAGTATTTT | CASSLSGVDTQYF
TRBJ2-1 | TRBV6-1 | many | . | TGTGCCAGCAGTGCTAAGATTGACAATGAGCAGTTCTTC | CASSAKIDNEQFF
TRBJ2-1 | TRBV7-8 | many | . | TGTGCCAGCAGCTTAAGTAGGGGATTCAATGAGCAGTTCTTC | CASSLSRGFNEQFF
TRBJ1-2 | TRBV5-6 | . | . | TGTGCCAGCAGCCCGATGGGCTATGGCTACACCTTC | CASSPMGYGYTF
TRBJ1-3 | TRBV14 | . | . | TGTGCCAGCAGCCAAGTCTTCTTTCGGGGACGTCTTTCCCACTCCTACTTCTCTGGAAACACCATATATTTT | CASSQVFFRGRLSHSYFSGNTIYF
TRBJ1-1 | TRBV18 | . | . | TGTGCCAGCTCACCATTGCCGCCAGACACTGAAGCTTTCTTT | CASSPLPPDTEAFF
TRBJ2-7 | TRBV23-1 | few | . | TGCGCCAGCAGTCAATCCGGGACGGTGGGCTACGAGCAGTACTTC | CASSQSGTVGYEQYF
TRBJ1-5 | TRBV25-1 | . | TRBD1 | TGTGCCAGCAGGCGGGGCGGACAGGCCGCCTCCGTTCAGCCCCAGCATTTT | CASRRGGQAASVQPQHF
TRBJ2-7 | TRBV9 | few | . | TGTGCCAGCAGCGTAGAGGTGGGGGGCTCACGCGAGCAGTACTTC | CASSVEVGGSREQYF
TRBJ2-1 | TRBV28 | many | TRBD1 | TGTGCCAGCAGTTTCCCGGGACAGGGGGCTACCAGCTCCTACAATGAGCAGTTCTTC | CASSFPGQGATSSYNEQFF
TRBJ2-7 | TRBV4-1 | many | . | TGCGCCAGCAGCTTAGGACTGGACAACTACGAGCAGTACTTC | CASSLGLDNYEQYF
TRBJ2-3 | TRBV7-2 | many | TRBD2 | TGTGCCAGCAGCTTCTGGGGGAGGGCCACAGATACGCAGTATTTT | CASSFWGRATDTQYF
TRBJ1-2 | TRBV20-1 | many | . | TGCAGTGCTAGCGATCAGCGGGTAGATGGCTACACCTTC | CSASDQRVDGYTF
TRBJ2-2 | TRBV11-1 | few | TRBD1 | TGTGCCAGCAGCTTAGTGGGACAGGGGGCTGACACCGGGGAGCTGTTTTTT | CASSLVGQGADTGELFF
TRBJ2-2 | TRBV15 | . | . | TGTGCCACCAGCAGAGATAGGTTGAGCACCGGGGAGCTGTTTTTT | CATSRDRLSTGELFF
TRBJ2-1 | TRBV5-1 | many | . | TGCGCCAGCAGCGTCGAACAGGGAATGTATCCCAATGAGCAGTTCTTC | CASSVEQGMYPNEQFF
TRBJ2-5 | TRBV20-1 | . | TRBD2 | TGCAGTGCTAGGGAGCGGGGCAAAACCCAAGAGACCCAGTACTTC | CSARERGKTQETQYF
TRBJ2-1 | TRBV20-1 | many | . | TGCAGTGCCCCCGTAGGGCGGGCCCAGGGTAATGAGCAGTTCTTC | CSAPVGRAQGNEQFF
TRBJ1-1 | TRBV12-3/TRBV12-4 | many | . | TGTGCCAGCAGTGCCCAAGGGGACGCCAACACTGAAGCTTTCTTT | CASSAQGDANTEAFF
TRBJ2-2 | TRBV12-3/TRBV12-4 | many | . | TGTGCCAGCAGGTTCAGGGAACTCAACACCGGGGAGCTGTTTTTT | CASRFRELNTGELFF